This record looks at one TCR beta chain sequence and its context. This sample is part of a study of blood T cell repertoires in COVID-19. Germline CDR1 SGHDT, CDR2 YYEEEE. V lost 7 bases to trimming and J lost 8 bases, with 18 bases between them. CDR3 length equals 13 residues. Profiling relied on immunoSEQ multiplex PCR, and the TCRdb table lists in-frame clones only, not all of them. There are more than 300,000 clones in the sample; around nine tenths occur only once, and roughly 3% lies in the top ten. This chain uses TRBV5-6 with TRBJ1-2; D possibly corresponds to TRBD1 (5 bases). This TCR was sampled from a woman aged 18 to 35 who had recovered from COVID-19. The sequencing input was peripheral blood. DNA for the CDR3: TGTGCCAGCTCCCGGGGCGGGGGTCCGGGCTACACCTTC. Translated, it gives CASSRGGGPGYTF.